This TCR beta chain originates from a study of shared T cell receptors in the human thymus. Some clones are missing from TCRdb's copy, which holds only in-frame ones; the method was immunoSEQ multiplex PCR. The data contain about 660,000 clones, around 89% of them seen just once; the ten biggest clones take up over 0.008%. From germline, CDR1 is MNHNY and CDR2 SVGAGI (reference sequence). V was trimmed by 6 bases and J by 3 bases, leaving 17 bases between them. The CDR3 is made up of 15 amino acids. Another study also made use of these data, one on human thymus T cells. That study reports: Donor material was obtained from healthy Finnish infants undergoing corrective surgery for congenital heart defects. Resections from corrective heart surgery provided thymus tissue. Gene usage for V and J segments appeared biased in thymic and blood repertoires. Thymic repertoires overlap heavily among unrelated individuals, related research has reported.

The specimen was thymocytes. This chain links TRBV6-6 with TRBJ1-2; tentatively, D is TRBD1 (6 bases). The sequence came from a boy younger than two with a congenital heart defect. In DNA form, the CDR3 reads TGTGCCAGCAGACTACGAACCCGACAGGACTATGGCTACACCTTC. Residues: CASRLRTRQDYGYTF.